Following are 8 T cell receptor beta chains from one sample sequenced in a study of blood T cell repertoires in COVID-19. Sequencing was performed with immunoSEQ multiplex PCR; in TCRdb, only in-frame clones are kept and a portion is missing. The sample records under 550,000 clones, over 85% being singletons. The sequenced material came from peripheral blood. The receptors come from a man between 18 and 35 years old with COVID-19, enrolled during active disease.

This chain connects TRBV29-1 to TRBJ2-5, with D unresolved. The CDR3 extends over 11 amino acids. Trimming removed 4 bases at V and 1 base at J, with 4 bases between. CDR1 SQVTM and CDR2 ANQGSEA come from the germline V gene. Written as DNA, the CDR3 is TGCAGCGTTGGGCCCCAAGAGACCCAGTACTTC. This sequence encodes CSVGPQETQYF. Variable domain in full (rest from reference TRBV29-1 and TRBJ2-5): SAVISQKPSRDICQRGTSLTIQCQVDSQVTMMFWYRQQPGQSLTLIATANQGSEATYESGFVIDKFPISRPNLTFSTLTVSNMSPEDSSIYLCSVGPQETQYFGPGTRLLVL.

The rearrangement links TRBV13 to TRBJ2-1, with 7 positions matching TRBD2. The CDR3 has 15 amino acids. Germline V gives CDR1 PRHDT, CDR2 FYEKMQ (reference sequence). V lost 1 base and J lost 4; bases outside the gene matches: 4. The DNA of the CDR3 is TGTGCCAGCAGCTTAGTGCTAGCGGCTTACAATGAGCAGTTCTTC. Encoded protein: CASSLVLAAYNEQFF.

This clone was detected only once. J is TRBJ2-1 and V is TRBV7-9; 9 bases are shared with TRBD2. Looked up from germline, CDR1 is SEHNR and CDR2 is FQNEAQ (reference sequence). The CDR3 spans 13 residues. V lost 10 bases and J lost 5; bases outside the gene matches: 6. In nucleotides, the CDR3 is TGTGCCAACCTAGCGGGAACTAACAATGAGCAGTTCTTC. As protein: CANLAGTNNEQFF.

V is TRBV29-1 and J is TRBJ2-7; D possibly corresponds to TRBD1 (6 bases). The length of the CDR3 is 12 residues. V was cut by 5 bases and J by 2 bases, with 10 bases left in between. Germline values: CDR1 SQVTM, CDR2 ANQGSEA. The CDR3: CSVFGQTYEQYF. The CDR3 DNA reads TGCAGCGTTTTCGGACAGACCTACGAGCAGTACTTC.

The genes are TRBV6-6 and TRBJ2-3, with D perhaps TRBD2 (6 bases). Germline assignment: CDR1 MNHNY and CDR2 SVGAGI (reference sequence). Trimming removed 1 base from V and 6 bases from J, with 14 bases in between. This CDR3 region has 15 residues. Written as DNA, the CDR3 is TGTGCCAGCAGTTACTTGGGAGACGGGAGTGATACGCAGTATTTT. Its protein is CASSYLGDGSDTQYF.

This sequence joins TRBV7-9 and TRBJ1-1; 7 bases are shared with TRBD1. Per the germline V gene, CDR1 is SEHNR and CDR2 is FQNEAQ (reference sequence). V was pared by 4 bases and J by 7 bases, with 9 bases of the junction left unmatched. There are 14 residues in the CDR3. The CDR3 DNA reads as TGTGCCAGCAGCTATTCTCCGGGACAGCGTGAAGCTTTCTTT. Its protein is CASSYSPGQREAFF.

V gene TRBV7-3 combines with J gene TRBJ1-5, with unresolved D. The CDR3 consists of 14 residues. The germline V and J ends were trimmed by 0 bases and 5 bases, with 8 bases remaining between them. Looked up from germline, CDR1 is SGHTA and CDR2 is FQGTGA. For the CDR3, the DNA is TGTGCCAGCAGCTTAACCGGCGGGGATCAGCCCCAGCATTTT. Its translation is CASSLTGGDQPQHF. The variable domain in full, with the rest retrieved from reference TRBV7-3 and TRBJ1-5, is GAGVSQTPSNKVTEKGKYVELRCDPISGHTALYWYRQSLGQGPEFLIYFQGTGAADDSGLPNDRFFAVRPEGSVSTLKIQRTERGDSAVYLCASSLTGGDQPQHFGDGTRLSIL.

This sequence joins TRBV5-8 and TRBJ1-1, with D perhaps TRBD1 (5 bases). CDR1 is SGHTS and CDR2 is YDEGEE in the germline V gene. V lost 4 bases and J lost 4, with 17 bases in between. There are 15 residues in the CDR3. Here the CDR3 DNA reads TGTGCCAGCAGCCCCCCCCGGGGGGTGGGCACTGAAGCTTTCTTT. This sequence encodes CASSPPRGVGTEAFF. The full variable domain, with the rest looked up from reference TRBV5-8 and TRBJ1-1, is EAGVTQSPTHLIKTRGQQATLRCSPISGHTSVYWYQQALGLGLQFLLWYDEGEERNRGNFPPRFSGRQFPNYSSELNVNALELEDSALYLCASSPPRGVGTEAFFGQGTRLTVV.